Shown below are 22 T cell receptor beta chains from a single sample sequenced in a study of blood T cell repertoires in COVID-19. Data came from immunoSEQ multiplex PCR; TCRdb stores just in-frame clones and leaves some out. The sample has more than 95,000 clones, about 85% seen once; the top ten hold 25% to 30%. The sequencing sample was made of peripheral blood. The receptors stem from a woman of 80 years or more with acute or convalescent COVID-19.

The rearrangement links TRBV7-2 to TRBJ1-1; 8 nucleotides agree with TRBD1. The J segment lost 3 bases and the V segment lost 10 bases, leaving 10 bases of the junction unmatched. The germline V gene has CDR1 SGHTA and CDR2 FQGNSA. The CDR3 sequence is 14 residues long. The CDR3 nucleotides are TGTGCCACCCAAGGACAGGGATGGGACACTGAAGCTTTCTTT. Its protein product is CATQGQGWDTEAFF.

Here the CDR3 DNA reads TGCGCCAGCAGCTTTACAGGGGAGGGCTACACCTTC. Amino acid sequence: CASSFTGEGYTF. The chain links TRBV5-1 to TRBJ1-2; 7 bases fit TRBD1. Germline CDR1 SGHRS, CDR2 YFSETQ. CDR3 length equals 12 residues. J gave up 8 bases and V 2 bases, and 3 bases lay outside the gene matches.

This CDR3 reads CASSFPTEKLFF. The CDR3 coding sequence is TGTGCCAGCAGTTTCCCTACGGAAAAACTGTTTTTT. The chain is built from TRBV28 and TRBJ1-4, with D unclear. Germline lookup yields CDR1 MDHEN and CDR2 SYDVKM. V lost 3 bases and J lost 8, with 7 bases in between. The CDR3 has 12 amino acids.

The chain recombines TRBV6-5 with TRBJ2-7; D unclear. The V end lost 7 bases, the J end lost 5 bases, and 21 bases lay between the germline ends. This CDR3 has 15 amino acids. CDR1 MNHEY and CDR2 SVGAGI come from the germline V gene. CDR3 loop: CASNSTPSRSHEQYV. DNA for the CDR3: TGTGCCAGCAATTCGACCCCGTCCAGGTCCCACGAGCAGTACGTC.

The chain couples TRBV3-1 (or the pseudogene TRBV3-2) to TRBJ2-7, with a tentative D call TRBD1 (6 bases). This CDR3 region has 15 residues. The germline gives CDR1 LGHDT, CDR2 YNNKEL (reference sequence). With 4 bases removed from V and 6 bases from J, the gap between germline ends came to 19 bases. CDR3 residues: CASSPFGGQYPEQYF. For the CDR3, the DNA is TGTGCCAGCAGCCCATTCGGAGGACAGTATCCCGAGCAGTACTTC.

The chain carries TRBV4-1 and TRBJ1-2; D possibly corresponds to TRBD1 (5 bases). This CDR3 has 14 residues. Per germline, CDR1 MGHRA and CDR2 YSYEKL. V dropped 0 bases and J dropped 8 bases, with 13 bases sitting between them. This chain's CDR3 is CASSQDGGFGGYTF. The CDR3 DNA reads as TGCGCCAGCAGCCAAGATGGGGGGTTTGGGGGCTACACCTTC.

The V gene is TRBV2, the J gene TRBJ1-5, with a tentative D call TRBD1 (5 bases). Germline CDR1 and CDR2: SNHLY and FYNNEI. Trimming shortened V by 6 bases and J by 0 bases, and 12 bases separated the two germline ends. The CDR3 spans 15 residues. CDR3 coding DNA: TGTGCCAGCAGGAGGGACTTGGGTAGCAATCAGCCCCAGCATTTT. Protein: CASRRDLGSNQPQHF.

This sequence joins TRBV27 and TRBJ1-5; the D is unclear. Germline V gene sequence: CDR1 MNHEY, CDR2 SMNVEV (reference sequence). V was trimmed by 3 bases and J by 6 bases, leaving 6 bases between them. This CDR3 has 12 amino acids. The CDR3 protein is CASSFRGQPQHF. The CDR3 DNA reads TGTGCCAGCAGTTTCCGCGGTCAGCCCCAGCATTTT.

This rearrangement joins TRBV2 to TRBJ1-2; 8 nucleotides match TRBD1. V gave up 4 bases and J gave up 8 bases; unmatched junction bases: 6. Germline V gene data show CDR1 as SNHLY and CDR2 as FYNNEI. CDR3 length: 13 residues. The CDR3, as DNA: TGTGCCAGCAGTGTGACAGGGGAAGTCGGCTACACCTTC. This translates into CASSVTGEVGYTF.

This clone was detected once. The genes are TRBV7-3 and TRBJ2-1, with a possible D match to TRBD2 (5 bases). The germline V gene has CDR1 SGHTA and CDR2 FQGTGA. Trimming shortened V by 6 bases and J by 9 bases, and 12 bases separated the two germline ends. The CDR3 has 12 residues. CDR3 in amino acids: CASSTGIGEQFF. CDR3 nucleotides: TGTGCCAGCAGTACCGGGATAGGTGAGCAGTTCTTC.

The chain's CDR3 is CASSPVNTEAFF. In DNA form, the CDR3 reads TGTGCCAGCAGCCCGGTGAACACTGAAGCTTTCTTT. The V and J genes are TRBV7-3 and TRBJ1-1; D unresolved. The ends were cut back, 5 bases at V and 0 bases at J, with 4 bases in the middle. In germline, CDR1 is SGHTA, CDR2 FQGTGA. This CDR3 spans 12 amino acids.

This clone was observed a few times. The CDR3 DNA reads TGTGCCAGCAGCCAGGAGGGGCCGGGCGGCTACACCTTC. It translates to CASSQEGPGGYTF. The V gene is TRBV4-2, the J gene TRBJ1-2, with D tentatively TRBD1 (5 bases). With 3 bases removed from V and 8 bases from J, the gap between germline ends came to 13 bases. Germline CDR1 reads LGHNA; CDR2 reads YNFKEQ. There are 13 residues in the CDR3.

The genes are TRBV11-2 and TRBJ1-1, with 8 bases matching TRBD1. The CDR3 is made up of 17 amino acids. Germline CDR1 reads SGHAT; CDR2 reads FQNNGV. J lost 0 bases, V lost 6 bases, and 12 bases had no gene match. CDR3 sequence: CASSWGDRRGVNTEAFF. CDR3 nucleotides: TGTGCCAGCAGTTGGGGGGACAGGCGAGGTGTGAACACTGAAGCTTTCTTT. Using reference TRBV11-2 and TRBJ1-1 for the parts outside the CDR3, the full variable domain is EAGVAQSPRYKIIEKRQSVAFWCNPISGHATLYWYQQILGQGPKLLIQFQNNGVVDDSQLPKDRFSAERLKGVDSTLKIQPAKLEDSAVYLCASSWGDRRGVNTEAFFGQGTRLTVV.

This clone appeared a few times. The chain couples TRBV2 to TRBJ1-1, with 7 positions matching TRBD1. J gave up 10 bases and V 4 bases, and 6 bases lay outside the gene matches. The CDR3 is made up of 12 amino acids. The germline V gene encodes CDR1 SNHLY and CDR2 FYNNEI. In DNA, the CDR3 is TGTGCCAGCAGTGCCACAGGGGAAAGAGCTTTCTTT. Encoded protein: CASSATGERAFF.

V and J are TRBV12-3 or TRBV12-4 and TRBJ1-1; D remains unclear. V lost 1 base to trimming and J lost 0 bases, with 3 bases between them. This CDR3 comprises 13 residues. CDR3 sequence: CASSLVMNTEAFF. In DNA, the CDR3 is TGTGCCAGCAGTTTAGTAATGAACACTGAAGCTTTCTTT.

V is TRBV14 and J is TRBJ1-4, with D uncertain. Trimming shortened V by 4 bases and J by 0 bases, and 9 bases separated the two germline ends. CDR3 length: 15 residues. CDR1 is SGHDN and CDR2 is FVKESK in the germline V gene. This CDR3 is CASSRAPTTNEKLFF. As DNA, the CDR3 is TGTGCCAGCAGCCGCGCACCGACAACTAATGAAAAACTGTTTTTT.

J is TRBJ2-2 and V is TRBV10-3, with TRBD2 identical over 9 bases. V lost 6 bases to trimming and J lost 7 bases; unmatched junction nucleotides: 12. Germline values: CDR1 ENHRY, CDR2 SYGVKD. The CDR3 sequence is 16 residues long. Here the CDR3 reads CAISNAGTSLRGELFF. CDR3 DNA: TGTGCCATCAGCAACGCCGGGACTAGCCTTCGCGGGGAGCTGTTTTTT.

The chain has TRBV3-1 (or the pseudogene TRBV3-2) and TRBJ1-2; the match to TRBD1 covers 7 bases. Germline CDR1 reads LGHDT; CDR2 reads YNNKEL (reference sequence). V was pared by 4 bases and J by 10 bases, with 3 bases of the junction left unmatched. The CDR3 runs 11 residues. The CDR3 sequence is CASSLDRAYTF. The CDR3 DNA is TGTGCCAGCAGCCTCGACAGGGCCTACACCTTC.

For the CDR3, the DNA is TGTGCCAGCAGCCAAGAAGGGGACAGCCTGAGCAAGCCCCAGCATTTT. Protein sequence: CASSQEGDSLSKPQHF. The chain combines TRBV4-2 with TRBJ1-5; the match to TRBD1 covers 7 bases. Germline V CDR1 and CDR2: LGHNA, YNFKEQ. The CDR3 covers 16 residues. Trimming cost V 0 bases and J 8 bases; bases outside gene matches: 10.

V gene TRBV7-2 combines with J gene TRBJ1-3; TRBD1 matches at 7 bases. The CDR3 extends over 14 amino acids. Germline-derived CDR1 and CDR2 are SGHTA and FQGNSA. The trim removed 5 bases at V and 2 bases at J, leaving 3 bases unmatched. As DNA, the CDR3 is TGTGCCAGCAGCCACGGACAGGCTGGAAACACCATATATTTT. Amino acid sequence: CASSHGQAGNTIYF.

The chain is built from TRBV29-1 and TRBJ2-2, with a possible D match to TRBD1 (5 bases). V was cut by 5 bases and J by 0 bases, with 7 bases left in between. Germline values: CDR1 SQVTM, CDR2 ANQGSEA. CDR3 length equals 13 residues. The CDR3, as DNA: TGCAGCGTTAGACAGACGAACACCGGGGAGCTGTTTTTT. The encoded protein is CSVRQTNTGELFF.

The V call is TRBV19, the J call TRBJ1-5; D unresolved. This CDR3 region has 16 residues. Per germline, CDR1 LNHDA and CDR2 SQIVND (reference sequence). V lost 5 bases and J 3 bases, leaving 17 bases between the germline ends. CDR3 protein: CASSSASIRSNQPQHF. The DNA of the CDR3 is TGTGCCAGTAGTTCCGCCTCGATCAGGTCCAATCAGCCCCAGCATTTT.